The T cell receptor beta chain described here comes from a study of T cell responses to AZD1222 COVID-19 vaccine. Notes on the study in general: Just six people given AZD1222 tested seropositive at baseline. White British donors predominated, females outnumbered males, and clonal diversity was possibly underestimated.

To note about this clone: Its antigen is still unknown.

Trimming took off 3 bases at V and 1 base at J, with 16 bases between the two ends. This CDR3 contains 16 residues. Germline assignment: CDR1 MDHEN and CDR2 SYDVKM. The protocol was immunoSEQ multiplex PCR, while the TCRdb copy is restricted to in-frame clones and leaves out a portion. The sample contains approximately 150,000 clones, roughly nine tenths of which appear only once. This sequence joins TRBV28 and TRBJ2-7; D possibly matches TRBD1 or TRBD2 (5 bases each). This sequence was found in an adult in good health. Sample: peripheral blood, taken on day 0 of AZD1222 vaccination. The CDR3 nucleotides read TGTGCCAGCAGTTTGGGGGTCGACGGGCGTTCCTACGAGCAGTACTTC. Translation: CASSLGVDGRSYEQYF.